The clone carrying this TCR beta chain was detected a few times. Sequence at one end of the junction differs from germline and may be a read error. Then a second PCR, running roughly 7 to 11 cycles, was carried out with a sample-barcoded 5' primer and a J-beta primer mix. TCRdb re-called the 5' RACE reads through MiXCR, storing one row per CDR3 protein. The repertoire holds over 1,200,000 distinct CDR3 sequences, with around 59% as singletons. This sample was taken from a study of blood T cells in healthy people across ages. CDR1 is LGHNA and CDR2 is YSLEER in the germline V gene. The CDR3 is made up of 14 amino acids.

The gene calls are TRBV4-3 and TRBJ2-3; D perhaps matches TRBD2 (6 bases). The clonotype originates from a man between 18 and 29 years old in good health. Specimen: blood. CDR3 DNA: TGTGCCAGCAGCCAAGGAGGGTTGACAGATACGCAGTATTTT. Its translation: CASSQGGLTDTQYF.